These T cell receptor beta chains were read from a single sample in a study of blood T cell repertoires in COVID-19. Method: immunoSEQ multiplex PCR; TCRdb's copy keeps in-frame clones and lacks some. The repertoire consists of about 63,000 clones, with roughly 85% occurring once and the leading ten covering around 4.5%. Material: peripheral blood. The origin of the receptors is a human donor in a cohort sampled during active COVID-19. CDR3s include the opening cysteine and the closing phenylalanine or tryptophan. The order of the fields is D gene, V gene, J gene, clone size, CDR3 DNA, CDR3 protein. A D gene is named only where the DNA matches it firmly. Not all rows give a size; the values are once, few, many and, for expanded clones, a class.

>TRBD1|TRBV6-6|TRBJ1-1|-
TGTGCCAGCAGCTCCGGGAGAGGGACAGGGACGTTTAGGAACACTGAAGCTTTCTTT
CASSSGRGTGTFRNTEAFF
>TRBD1|TRBV5-1|TRBJ2-2|-
TGCGCCAGCAGCAGGGGGGACAGGGATACCGGGGAGCTGTTTTTT
CASSRGDRDTGELFF
>TRBD2|TRBV7-9|TRBJ2-5|few
TGTGCCAGCAGCGCGAGCGGGAGGCGGCAAGAGACCCAGTACTTC
CASSASGRRQETQYF
>TRBD1|TRBV15|TRBJ2-5|-
TGTGCCACCAGCATGGACAGGTGGGAGACCCAGTACTTC
CATSMDRWETQYF
>-|TRBV6-2/TRBV6-3|TRBJ2-1|-
TGTGCCAGCAGTTACCAGGGACTCAAGGGGAATGAGCAGTTCTTC
CASSYQGLKGNEQFF
>-|TRBV19|TRBJ2-1|-
TGTGCCAGTAGTATTTTGACGCGGGGTAACAATGAGCAGTTCTTC
CASSILTRGNNEQFF
>TRBD1|TRBV5-1|TRBJ2-5|-
TGCGCCAGCAGCCAGACAGGGGGTCAGGAGACCCAGTACTTC
CASSQTGGQETQYF
>-|TRBV18|TRBJ2-7|-
TGTGCCAGCTCACCAGATCGTCGGAGGACCTACGAGCAGTACTTC
CASSPDRRRTYEQYF
>TRBD1|TRBV18|TRBJ2-7|-
TGTGCCAGCTCACCACCGGGGACAGGGAGCTCCTACGAGCAGTACTTC
CASSPPGTGSSYEQYF
>-|TRBV10-1|TRBJ1-2|-
TGCGCCAGCAGTGGACAGACTAACTATGGCTACACCTTC
CASSGQTNYGYTF
>-|TRBV6-5|TRBJ2-1|-
TGTGCCACCACCTCCAGGGTGTATTACAATGAGCAGTTCTTC
CATTSRVYYNEQFF
>-|TRBV19|TRBJ1-4|-
TGTGCCAGTAGTCTCCCCCTTCGCGGGACGGCTAATGAAAAACTGTTTTTT
CASSLPLRGTANEKLFF
>-|TRBV9|TRBJ1-4|once
TGTGCCAGCAGCGTAGGGACATCCCGTTCAGGTGAAAAACTGTTTTTT
CASSVGTSRSGEKLFF
>TRBD1|TRBV6-5|TRBJ1-4|-
TGTGCCAGCAGGACAGGGGGCACTAATGAAAAACTGTTTTTT
CASRTGGTNEKLFF
>TRBD1|TRBV12-3/TRBV12-4|TRBJ2-4|-
TGTGCCAGCAGTTCGAACAGGGGAAACATTCAGTACTTC
CASSSNRGNIQYF
>TRBD1|TRBV2|TRBJ2-7|-
TGTGCCAGCAGGACCGGGACAGGGTCCCACGAGCAGTACTTC
CASRTGTGSHEQYF
>-|TRBV6-5|TRBJ1-4|-
TGTGCCAGCAGTTACCTCAAGGAGGAAAAACTGTTTTTT
CASSYLKEEKLFF
>TRBD2|TRBV7-9|TRBJ2-1|-
TGTGCCAGCAGCTTAATAGCGGGGATCTACAATGAGCAGTTCTTC
CASSLIAGIYNEQFF
>TRBD1|TRBV3-1/TRBV3-2|TRBJ2-5|-
TGTGCCAGCAGCCAAGGACAGGGGATAGGAGAGACCCAGTACTTC
CASSQGQGIGETQYF
>TRBD1|TRBV7-9|TRBJ1-6|-
TGTGCCAGCAGCTTAACAGGGGATGTTTCACCCCTCCACTTT
CASSLTGDVSPLHF
>-|TRBV28|TRBJ2-5|-
TGTGCCAGCAGTTCTCAAGAGACCCAGTACTTC
CASSSQETQYF
>TRBD2|TRBV3-1/TRBV3-2|TRBJ2-1|few
TGTGCCAGCAGCCAAGCGGGACTAGCGGGGAATGAGCAGTTCTTC
CASSQAGLAGNEQFF
>-|TRBV29-1|TRBJ1-2|few
TGCAGCGTTTTAGGAGGTGGAGATTACTATGGCTACACCTTC
CSVLGGGDYYGYTF
>TRBD2|TRBV2|TRBJ2-7|-
TGTGCCAGCAGAGCTAAGGTCGGGACTAGCTCCTACGAGCAGTACTTC
CASRAKVGTSSYEQYF
>TRBD2|TRBV7-9|TRBJ2-2|-
TGTGCCAGCAGCACGGGACTAGCAGGAGGCACCGGGGAGCTGTTTTTT
CASSTGLAGGTGELFF
>TRBD2|TRBV7-8|TRBJ2-1|-
TGTGCCAGCAGCTTAGGGATAGCGGGAGGTAGCTACAATGAGCAGTTCTTC
CASSLGIAGGSYNEQFF
>TRBD2|TRBV5-1|TRBJ2-7|-
TGCGCCAGCAGCTCCGGACTAGCGGGAGATCGTCGAACCTCCTACGAGCAGTACTTC
CASSSGLAGDRRTSYEQYF
>TRBD2|TRBV3-1/TRBV3-2|TRBJ2-2|-
TGTGCCAGCAGCCCAGGATTTAGCGGGAGGGGCCCGAACACCGGGGAGCTGTTTTTT
CASSPGFSGRGPNTGELFF
>-|TRBV7-2|TRBJ2-1|-
TGTGCCAGCAGCCCCCTCCCTCCGAGGCATGAGCAGTTCTTC
CASSPLPPRHEQFF
>-|TRBV6-9|TRBJ1-2|-
TGTGCCAGCAGTTATACAGGGCAGCACTATGGCTACACCTTC
CASSYTGQHYGYTF
>TRBD2|TRBV6-5|TRBJ2-1|-
TGTGCCAGCAAACAAGGACTAGCGTCTCGAGAGCAGTTCTTC
CASKQGLASREQFF
>-|TRBV14|TRBJ1-1|-
TGTGCCAGCAGCCAAGTGGTCACCAGGAACACTGAAGCTTTCTTT
CASSQVVTRNTEAFF
>-|TRBV5-1|TRBJ2-2|-
TGCGCCAGCAGCTTGGATGGCAGGGGAGCCACCGGGGAGCTGTTTTTT
CASSLDGRGATGELFF
>-|TRBV29-1|TRBJ2-3|-
TGCAGCGGGCACAGGGTGGAAGATACGCAGTATTTT
CSGHRVEDTQYF
>TRBD1|TRBV7-2|TRBJ2-7|few
TGTGCCAGCAGCTTAGGCCCCCAGGGGGCGTACGAGCAGTACTTC
CASSLGPQGAYEQYF
>-|TRBV7-2|TRBJ1-4|-
TGTGCCAGCAGCTTGGCGGGATCTGGGGAAAAACTGTTTTTT
CASSLAGSGEKLFF
>TRBD2|TRBV5-1|TRBJ2-1|few
TGCGCCAGCAGCTTGGTAGCGGGGGCCTACAATGAGCAGTTCTTC
CASSLVAGAYNEQFF
>TRBD2|TRBV7-9|TRBJ2-3|-
TGTGCCAGCAGCCGAGGGCTAGCGGGAGTCACAGATACGCAGTATTTT
CASSRGLAGVTDTQYF
>TRBD2|TRBV9|TRBJ2-3|-
TGTGCCAGCAGCGCCGGAGGACTAGCGAGGACAGATACGCAGTATTTT
CASSAGGLARTDTQYF
>-|TRBV6-1|TRBJ2-7|-
TGTGCCAGCAGTGACCGGTGGTCCCCCCACGAGCAGTACTTC
CASSDRWSPHEQYF
>-|TRBV27|TRBJ2-4|-
TGTGCCAGCAGCCCACAGGGCCTGGACATTCAGTACTTC
CASSPQGLDIQYF
>-|TRBV3-1/TRBV3-2|TRBJ1-1|-
TGTGCCAGCAGCCTCGCGGGGGCTGAAGCTTTCTTT
CASSLAGAEAFF
>TRBD1|TRBV5-1|TRBJ1-5|-
TGCGCCAGCAGCTTAGGGACAGATCAGCCCCAGCATTTT
CASSLGTDQPQHF
>TRBD2|TRBV19|TRBJ2-1|-
TGTGCCAGTGTGGAGAGCGGGGTAACAGATGAGCAGTTCTTC
CASVESGVTDEQFF
>TRBD2|TRBV3-1/TRBV3-2|TRBJ2-7|-
TGTGCCAGCAGCAATAGCGGGAGGGCCCCGTACGAGCAGTACTTC
CASSNSGRAPYEQYF
>TRBD2|TRBV4-1|TRBJ2-3|-
TGCGCCAGCAGCCAAGTAGCGGGGGACACAGATACGCAGTATTTT
CASSQVAGDTDTQYF
>-|TRBV5-1|TRBJ1-6|-
TGCGCCAGCAGCTACCGACAGGACGGTTCACCCCTCCACTTT
CASSYRQDGSPLHF
>TRBD1|TRBV7-2|TRBJ1-5|-
TGTGCCAGCAGCTTAGGGACAGGGGAAAATCAGCCCCAGCATTTT
CASSLGTGENQPQHF
>TRBD1|TRBV18|TRBJ2-5|-
TGTGCCAGCTCACCACGGGACAGGTACCAAGAGACCCAGTACTTC
CASSPRDRYQETQYF
>-|TRBV11-2|TRBJ2-6|once
TGTGCCAGCAGCTCCATCCAGGGAACTGGGGCCAACGTCCTGACTTTC
CASSSIQGTGANVLTF